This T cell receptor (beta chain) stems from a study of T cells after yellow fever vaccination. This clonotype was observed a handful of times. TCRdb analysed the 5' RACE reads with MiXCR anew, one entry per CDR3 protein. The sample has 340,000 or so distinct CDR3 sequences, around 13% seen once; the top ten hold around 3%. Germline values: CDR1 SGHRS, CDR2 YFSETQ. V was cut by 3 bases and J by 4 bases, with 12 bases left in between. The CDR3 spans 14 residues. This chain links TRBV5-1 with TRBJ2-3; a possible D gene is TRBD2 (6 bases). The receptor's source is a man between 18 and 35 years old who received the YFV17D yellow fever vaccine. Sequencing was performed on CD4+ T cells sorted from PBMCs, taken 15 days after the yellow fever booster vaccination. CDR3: CASSSTRSPDTQYF. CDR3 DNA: TGCGCCAGCAGCTCGACTAGAAGCCCAGATACGCAGTATTTT.